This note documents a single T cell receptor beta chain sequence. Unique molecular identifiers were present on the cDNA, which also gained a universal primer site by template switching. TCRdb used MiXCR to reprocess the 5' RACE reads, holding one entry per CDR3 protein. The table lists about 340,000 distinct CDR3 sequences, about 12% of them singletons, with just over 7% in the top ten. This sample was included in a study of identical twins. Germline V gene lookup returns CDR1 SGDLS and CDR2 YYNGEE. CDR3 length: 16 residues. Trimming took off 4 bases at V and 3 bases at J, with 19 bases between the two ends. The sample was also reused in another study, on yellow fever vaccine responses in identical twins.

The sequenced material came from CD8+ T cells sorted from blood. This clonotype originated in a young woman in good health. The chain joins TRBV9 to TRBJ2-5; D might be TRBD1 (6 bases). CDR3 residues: CASSPTPQGLKETQYF. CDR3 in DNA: TGTGCCAGCAGCCCCACCCCCCAGGGGCTGAAAGAGACCCAGTACTTC.